Following are 18 T cell receptor beta chains from one sample sequenced in a study of cytomegalovirus exposure and HLA in healthy donors. PCR employed 60 Vbeta and 13 Jbeta primers. The repertoire was sequenced with immunoSEQ multiplex PCR; TCRdb's copy has only in-frame clones and lacks some. This sample carries around 170,000 clones, 65% to 80% of them seen once, and the ten largest clones take approximately 0.73%. The sample consisted of PBMCs. The receptors were sampled from a woman in her forties in good health and CMV-seronegative.

The chain combines TRBV27 with TRBJ2-5; a possible D gene is TRBD2 (5 bases). Judging by the DNA end, TRBJ2-7 fits better; the J call may be wrong. Germline V gene lookup returns CDR1 MNHEY and CDR2 SMNVEV (reference sequence). This CDR3 is built from 13 residues. CDR3 in amino acids: CASSFGGIYEQYF. In DNA form, the CDR3 reads TGTGCCAGCAGTTTCGGAGGAATCTACGAGCAGTACTTC.

The rearrangement links TRBV7-9 to TRBJ2-5; D gene uncertain. The CDR3 runs to 13 residues. The V gene lost 4 bases and the J gene lost 1 base, with 7 bases spanning the gap. CDR1 SEHNR and CDR2 FQNEAQ come from the germline V gene (reference sequence). In nucleotides, the CDR3 is TGTGCCAGCAGCTCGTCGGGCCAAGAGACCCAGTACTTC. Translating gives CASSSSGQETQYF.

For the CDR3, the DNA is TGTGCCAGCAGCTGGGGACAGGGCTATTACAATGAGCAGTTCTTC. Its translation: CASSWGQGYYNEQFF. The chain carries TRBV7-2 and TRBJ2-1; 9 bases line up with TRBD1. This CDR3 comprises 15 residues. Germline CDR1 SGHTA, CDR2 FQGNSA. The trim removed 4 bases at V and 4 bases at J, leaving 5 bases unmatched.

The chain employs TRBV7-2 and TRBJ2-2; D might be TRBD2 (6 bases). Deletions cut 1 base from V and 4 bases from J, with 19 bases between. The CDR3 covers 18 residues. Germline CDR1 is SGHTA and CDR2 is FQGNSA. CDR3 region: CASSLVRGGLASTGELFF. In DNA form, the CDR3 reads TGTGCCAGCAGCTTAGTAAGGGGTGGGCTAGCGAGCACCGGGGAGCTGTTTTTT.

This chain uses TRBV5-1 with TRBJ2-7; D is ambiguous. The germline V gene has CDR1 SGHRS and CDR2 YFSETQ. V lost 0 bases and J 2 bases, leaving 12 bases between the germline ends. The CDR3 is made up of 15 amino acids. CDR3 sequence reads: CASSLEASPTYEQYF. Written as DNA, the CDR3 is TGCGCCAGCAGCTTGGAAGCAAGCCCGACCTACGAGCAGTACTTC.

The DNA for the CDR3 is TGTGCCAGCACGTCCGGGGGTCACAGGGGCACTGAAGCTTTCTTT. It yields the protein CASTSGGHRGTEAFF. The rearrangement links TRBV9 to TRBJ1-1; 7 bases are shared with TRBD1. The germline V gene encodes CDR1 SGDLS and CDR2 YYNGEE. V dropped 6 bases and J dropped 4; count of bases not matched to a gene: 12. The CDR3 covers 15 residues.

The V gene is TRBV6-5, the J gene TRBJ1-2; tentatively, D is TRBD1 (5 bases). CDR3 length: 13 amino acids. Trimming pared 0 bases from V and 11 bases from J, leaving 13 bases between. Germline V lookup: CDR1 MNHEY, CDR2 SVGAGI. The CDR3 loop is CASSYSGLGDYTF. The CDR3 bases are TGTGCCAGCAGTTACTCGGGGCTAGGGGATTACACCTTC.

The chain carries TRBV19 and TRBJ1-5; possibly TRBD1 for D (5 bases). CDR1 LNHDA and CDR2 SQIVND come from the germline V gene (reference sequence). The CDR3 covers 14 residues. V lost 4 bases to trimming and J lost 4 bases, with 11 bases between them. The DNA of the CDR3 is TGTGCCAGTAGTAAGCAGGGTCCGAATCAGCCCCAGCATTTT. This encodes CASSKQGPNQPQHF.

As regards this clone: The junction does not match germline at one end; this may be a read error. Different DNA sequences within this sample yield the same CDR3. The rearrangement links TRBV7-6 to TRBJ1-1, with TRBD1 identical over 7 bases. In germline, CDR1 is SGHVS, CDR2 FNYEAQ. The CDR3 has 13 amino acids. CDR3 in amino acids: CASSPGGNTEAFF. The CDR3 DNA is TGTGCCAGCAGCCCAGGGGGGAACACTGAAGCCTTCTTT.

The chain is built from TRBV5-6 and TRBJ1-4; D perhaps matches TRBD1 (6 bases). The V and J ends lost 5 bases and 8 bases respectively, with 16 bases between them. Germline V lookup: CDR1 SGHDT, CDR2 YYEEEE. The CDR3 has 14 residues. Here the CDR3 DNA reads TGTGCCAGCAGACCGGACAGCGGGGGGGAAAAACTGTTTTTT. Protein: CASRPDSGGEKLFF.

The chain has TRBV28 and TRBJ1-1, with 8 bases lining up with TRBD1. Germline trimming cut 10 bases from V and 4 bases from J; bases unmatched to any gene: 20. The length of the CDR3 is 17 residues. Germline lookup yields CDR1 MDHEN and CDR2 SYDVKM. CDR3 sequence: CAIVGGPQGASATEAFF. The CDR3, as DNA: TGTGCCATCGTAGGAGGTCCCCAGGGGGCGTCGGCCACTGAAGCTTTCTTT.

The chain is built from TRBV6-5 and TRBJ2-7; 9 nucleotides align to TRBD1. This CDR3 comprises 15 residues. Germline loops: CDR1 MNHEY, CDR2 SVGAGI. V shed 5 bases and J 2 bases; nucleotides not matched to a gene: 7. The CDR3 sequence: CASSVPGQGTYEQYF. The CDR3 DNA follows: TGTGCCAGCAGTGTCCCGGGACAGGGAACCTACGAGCAGTACTTC.

The gene calls are TRBV28 and TRBJ1-5; D may be TRBD1 (6 bases). V gave up 5 bases and J gave up 8 bases, with 16 bases separating them. The V gene's germline CDR1 is MDHEN and CDR2 SYDVKM. The CDR3 is made up of 14 amino acids. CDR3 protein: CASSPRVAGEPQHF. The CDR3 region has the DNA TGTGCCAGCAGTCCCCGAGTCGCAGGGGAGCCCCAGCATTTT.

This chain uses TRBV6-1 with TRBJ1-1; D is possibly TRBD1 (6 bases). Trimming removed 3 bases from V and 4 bases from J, with 15 bases in between. The CDR3 has 15 amino acids. Germline lookup yields CDR1 MNHNS and CDR2 SASEGT. Here the CDR3 reads CASSEGAAWSTEAFF. The CDR3 DNA sequence: TGTGCCAGCAGTGAGGGGGCAGCGTGGAGCACTGAAGCTTTCTTT.

This chain joins TRBV9 and TRBJ2-2, with D uncertain. The V and J ends lost 0 bases and 0 bases respectively, with 9 bases between them. Germline V lookup: CDR1 SGDLS, CDR2 YYNGEE. CDR3 length: 16 amino acids. In DNA, the CDR3 is TGTGCCAGCAGCGTAGGGGTGGGCGCGAACACCGGGGAGCTGTTTTTT. As protein: CASSVGVGANTGELFF. Full variable domain (missing parts from reference TRBV9 and TRBJ2-2): DSGVTQTPKHLITATGQRVTLRCSPRSGDLSVYWYQQSLDQGLQFLIQYYNGEERAKGNILERFSAQQFPDLHSELNLSSLELGDSALYFCASSVGVGANTGELFFGEGSRLTVL.

To note about this clone: The junction and the germline gene differ at one end; a read error may be behind it. The rearrangement joins TRBV7-7 to TRBJ2-2; tentative D call: TRBD2 (5 bases). This CDR3 contains 14 residues. CDR1 SSHAT and CDR2 FNYEAQ come from the germline V gene (reference sequence). The CDR3 DNA follows: TGTGCTAGCAGCGCGGACTGGAACACCGGGGAGCTGTTTTTT. Its protein is CASSADWNTGELFF.

The chain combines TRBV30 with TRBJ2-2, with 7 nucleotides matching TRBD1. The CDR3 spans 14 residues. J lost 7 bases, V lost 0 bases, and 5 bases had no gene match. Germline V gene sequence: CDR1 GTSNPN, CDR2 SVGIG (reference sequence). CDR3 sequence (DNA): TGTGCCTGGAGTGTTGCCAGGGGGTACGGGGAGCTGTTTTTT. It is translated as CAWSVARGYGELFF.

There are a few counts of this clone. The chain employs TRBV5-8 and TRBJ1-1; D is undetermined. With 0 bases removed from V and 6 bases from J, the gap between germline ends came to 6 bases. Germline loops: CDR1 SGHTS, CDR2 YDEGEE. The CDR3 is made up of 12 amino acids. CDR3 region: CASSLGVSEAFF. The CDR3 bases are TGTGCCAGCAGCTTGGGTGTCTCTGAAGCTTTCTTT.